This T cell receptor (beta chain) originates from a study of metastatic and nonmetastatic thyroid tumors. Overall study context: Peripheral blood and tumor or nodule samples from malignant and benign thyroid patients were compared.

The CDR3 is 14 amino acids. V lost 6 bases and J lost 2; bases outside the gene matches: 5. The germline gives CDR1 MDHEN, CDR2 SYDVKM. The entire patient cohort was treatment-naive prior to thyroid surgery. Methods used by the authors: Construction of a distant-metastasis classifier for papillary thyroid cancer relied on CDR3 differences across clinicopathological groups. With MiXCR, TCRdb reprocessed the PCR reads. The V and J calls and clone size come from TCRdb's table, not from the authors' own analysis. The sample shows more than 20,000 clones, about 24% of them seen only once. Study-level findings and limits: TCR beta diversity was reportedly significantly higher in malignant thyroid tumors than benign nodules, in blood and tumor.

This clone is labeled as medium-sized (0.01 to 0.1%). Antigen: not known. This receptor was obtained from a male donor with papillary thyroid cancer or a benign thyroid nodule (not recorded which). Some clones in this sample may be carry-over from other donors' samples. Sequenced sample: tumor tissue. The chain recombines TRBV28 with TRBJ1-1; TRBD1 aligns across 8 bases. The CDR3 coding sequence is TGTGCCAGCAGCCCGACAGGGGCAAACACTGAAGCTTTCTTT. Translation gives CASSPTGANTEAFF.